This passage covers 29 T cell receptor beta chains from one sample sequenced in a study of blood T cell repertoires in COVID-19. Sequencing was performed with immunoSEQ multiplex PCR; in TCRdb, only in-frame clones are kept and a portion is missing. The data show 70,000 to 75,000 clones, about 79% seen once. The sequencing sample was made of peripheral blood. These receptors came from a man aged 65-85 years with acute or convalescent COVID-19.

The chain links TRBV6-5 to TRBJ2-7; possibly TRBD2 for D (6 bases). Germline CDR1 MNHEY, CDR2 SVGAGI. CDR3 length: 12 amino acids. Between the trimmed V and J ends, which lost 5 bases and 3 bases, there was a span of 8 bases. The DNA for the CDR3 is TGTGCCAGCAGTCCGGGGGTCTACGAGCAGTACTTC. This codes for CASSPGVYEQYF.

This sequence joins TRBV5-4 and TRBJ2-1, with 9 bases matching TRBD2. After removal of 4 bases from V and 3 bases from J, the junction contained 11 bases not matched to a gene. Looked up from germline, CDR1 is SGHNT and CDR2 is YYREEE (reference sequence). This CDR3 region has 17 residues. This CDR3 is CASSPTSGRGFYNEQFF. Written as DNA, the CDR3 is TGTGCCAGCAGCCCGACTAGCGGAAGGGGGTTCTACAATGAGCAGTTCTTC.

The CDR3 reads CASSLAGPSYNEQFF. In nucleotides, the CDR3 is TGTGCCAGCAGCTTAGCAGGGCCGTCCTACAATGAGCAGTTCTTC. The chain has TRBV11-2 and TRBJ2-1; maybe TRBD1 (5 bases). This CDR3 has 15 residues. The V gene lost 1 base and the J gene lost 1 base, with 8 bases spanning the gap. Germline V CDR1 and CDR2: SGHAT, FQNNGV.

The rearrangement links TRBV20-1 to TRBJ2-7, with 8 bases lining up with TRBD1. Germline CDR1 is DFQATT and CDR2 is SNEGSKA (reference sequence). The CDR3 is 11 residues long. After removal of 6 bases from V and 6 bases from J, the junction contained 4 bases not matched to a gene. The CDR3 reads CSATTGGEQYF. The CDR3 DNA follows: TGCAGTGCCACAACAGGGGGCGAGCAGTACTTC.

The chain links TRBV27 to TRBJ2-5; 12 positions match TRBD2. J gave up 8 bases and V 2 bases, and 3 bases lay outside the gene matches. This CDR3 is built from 14 residues. Germline-derived CDR1 and CDR2 are MNHEY and SMNVEV (reference sequence). The DNA for the CDR3 is TGTGCCAGCAGTTTAGGACTAGCGGGACCAACCCAGTACTTC. This codes for CASSLGLAGPTQYF.

V usage is TRBV5-1 and J usage is TRBJ1-2; a possible D gene is TRBD1 (6 bases). Germline CDR1 is SGHRS and CDR2 is YFSETQ. V dropped 7 bases and J dropped 5 bases, with 18 bases sitting between them. The CDR3 has 14 amino acids. Written as DNA, the CDR3 is TGCGCCAGCGCCGAGGACAGAAACCTTTATGGCTACACCTTC. It encodes CASAEDRNLYGYTF.

The genes are TRBV9 and TRBJ2-7; the match to TRBD1 covers 7 bases. The CDR3 extends over 15 amino acids. Trimming took 3 bases from V and 0 from J; bases not matched to a gene: 6. In germline, CDR1 is SGDLS, CDR2 YYNGEE. Here the CDR3 DNA reads TGTGCCAGCAGCGGGGGGACAGCTAGCTCCTACGAGCAGTACTTC. It encodes CASSGGTASSYEQYF. Together with reference TRBV9 and TRBJ2-7, the CDR3 gives the full variable domain: DSGVTQTPKHLITATGQRVTLRCSPRSGDLSVYWYQQSLDQGLQFLIQYYNGEERAKGNILERFSAQQFPDLHSELNLSSLELGDSALYFCASSGGTASSYEQYFGPGTRLTVT.

This sequence joins TRBV7-6 and TRBJ2-5; 8 nucleotides align to TRBD2. V lost 5 bases and J lost 5; bases outside the gene matches: 4. Germline V gene sequence: CDR1 SGHVS, CDR2 FNYEAQ. CDR3 size: 13 residues. The CDR3 nucleotides are TGTGCCAGCAGCCGAGCGGGAGAGGAGACCCAGTACTTC. As protein: CASSRAGEETQYF.

The chain carries TRBV6-6 and TRBJ1-2; D remains unclear. The CDR3 contains 13 residues. The germline V gene has CDR1 MNHNY and CDR2 SVGAGI (reference sequence). The germline V and J ends were trimmed by 4 bases and 3 bases, with 9 bases remaining between them. In nucleotides, the CDR3 is TGTGCCAGCAGTTCTGAGCCGGACTATGGCTACACCTTC. The encoded protein is CASSSEPDYGYTF.

The chain links TRBV19 to TRBJ2-3; a weak D match, TRBD2 (6 bases). The CDR3 contains 12 residues. The germline V gene has CDR1 LNHDA and CDR2 SQIVND (reference sequence). V was cut by 10 bases and J by 5 bases, with 13 bases left in between. The CDR3 nucleotides are TGTGCCACCCGGGAGAAGATAGATACGCAGTATTTT. This codes for CATREKIDTQYF.

The V and J genes are TRBV9 and TRBJ1-6; the D gene is possibly TRBD1 (6 bases). The CDR3 consists of 14 residues. CDR1 and CDR2 (germline): SGDLS, YYNGEE. V lost 3 bases and J 6 bases, leaving 10 bases between the germline ends. This chain's CDR3 is CASSGGQPNSPLHF. CDR3 sequence (DNA): TGTGCCAGCAGCGGCGGACAGCCTAATTCACCCCTCCACTTT.

This clone showed up just once. The chain joins TRBV2 to TRBJ2-1; no reliable D call. The CDR3 has 11 amino acids. V lost 10 bases and J lost 7, with 11 bases in between. Germline V lookup: CDR1 SNHLY, CDR2 FYNNEI. The CDR3 DNA sequence: TGTGCCACCGCCCTAGAAAATGAGCAGTTCTTC. Its translation is CATALENEQFF. The full variable domain, in which reference TRBV2 and TRBJ2-1 provide the parts outside the CDR3, is EPEVTQTPSHQVTQMGQEVILRCVPISNHLYFYWYRQILGQKVEFLVSFYNNEISEKSEIFDDQFSVERPDGSNFTLKIRSTKLEDSAMYFCATALENEQFFGPGTRLTVL.

The V and J genes are TRBV19 and TRBJ2-3; D is perhaps TRBD2 (6 bases). This CDR3 is 13 amino acids long. Germline V gives CDR1 LNHDA, CDR2 SQIVND (reference sequence). Trimming shortened V by 7 bases and J by 2 bases, and 10 bases separated the two germline ends. CDR3 in amino acids: CASKRANTDTQYF. In DNA, the CDR3 is TGTGCCAGTAAGCGGGCCAACACAGATACGCAGTATTTT. Supplemented by reference TRBV19 and TRBJ2-3, the full variable domain reads DGGITQSPKYLFRKEGQNVTLSCEQNLNHDAMYWYRQDPGQGLRLIYYSQIVNDFQKGDIAEGYSVSREKKESFPLTVTSAQKNPTAFYLCASKRANTDTQYFGPGTRLTVL.

This chain uses TRBV10-3 with TRBJ1-2; D is uncertain. CDR3 size: 13 residues. The V and J ends lost 7 bases and 2 bases respectively, with 11 bases between them. CDR1 is ENHRY and CDR2 is SYGVKD in the germline V gene. CDR3: CAIKTDSNYGYTF. The DNA of the CDR3 is TGTGCCATCAAGACGGACTCCAACTATGGCTACACCTTC.

The chain recombines TRBV7-9 with TRBJ2-6, with unresolved D. This CDR3 is 19 amino acids long. Trimming removed 5 bases at V and 0 bases at J, with 20 bases between. CDR1 SEHNR and CDR2 FQNEAQ come from the germline V gene (reference sequence). The CDR3: CASSPPLVFGSSGANVLTF. DNA of the CDR3: TGTGCCAGCAGCCCCCCATTGGTGTTCGGGTCCTCTGGGGCCAACGTCCTGACTTTC.

The chain combines TRBV7-3 with TRBJ2-3, with TRBD2 matching over 9 bases. In germline, CDR1 is SGHTA, CDR2 FQGTGA. Trimming at V came to 0 bases and at J to 8 bases, leaving 3 bases not matched to a gene. This CDR3 has 14 amino acids. CDR3 sequence (DNA): TGTGCCAGCAGCTTAACTAGCGGGAGTGGTACGCAGTATTTT. Its translation: CASSLTSGSGTQYF. The full variable domain, its missing parts supplied by reference TRBV7-3 and TRBJ2-3, is GAGVSQTPSNKVTEKGKYVELRCDPISGHTALYWYRQSLGQGPEFLIYFQGTGAADDSGLPNDRFFAVRPEGSVSTLKIQRTERGDSAVYLCASSLTSGSGTQYFGPGTRLTVL.

CDR3 protein: CASSPRGTSGSDEQFF. CDR3 DNA: TGTGCCAGTAGTCCTAGGGGGACTAGCGGGAGCGATGAGCAGTTCTTC. This chain uses TRBV19 with TRBJ2-1; 14 bases are a match to TRBD2. Unmatched junction bases numbered 8, after V lost 5 bases and J lost 8 bases. Germline CDR1 LNHDA, CDR2 SQIVND (reference sequence). The CDR3 spans 16 residues.

J is TRBJ1-4 and V is TRBV18, with a tentative D call TRBD1 (5 bases). The ends were cut back, 5 bases at V and 8 bases at J, with 15 bases in the middle. Germline CDR1 is KGHSH and CDR2 is LQKENI. The length of the CDR3 is 14 residues. The CDR3 spells CASSIGGTMEKLFF. The CDR3 nucleotides are TGTGCCAGCTCAATTGGGGGGACGATGGAAAAACTGTTTTTT.

The chain links TRBV11-1 to TRBJ1-1, with TRBD1 matching over 8 bases. The V segment lost 5 bases and the J segment 6 bases; nucleotides outside the gene matches: 5. CDR1 is SGHAT, CDR2 FQDESV, per germline (reference sequence). This CDR3 contains 13 residues. Written as DNA, the CDR3 is TGTGCCAGCAGCCCTAAGGACAGGGCTGAAGCTTTCTTT. It codes for CASSPKDRAEAFF.

V and J are TRBV19 and TRBJ1-1, with TRBD1 as a possible D gene (6 bases). V was clipped by 5 bases and J by 2 bases, with 27 bases between them. CDR3 length equals 19 residues. CDR1 is LNHDA and CDR2 is SQIVND in the germline V gene (reference sequence). The CDR3 sequence is CASSPRQWGHSWRNTEAFF. Written as DNA, the CDR3 is TGTGCCAGTAGTCCACGACAATGGGGACACTCCTGGCGAAACACTGAAGCTTTCTTT.

This clone has more than one count but fewer than ten. The CDR3 is CSAPLNTEAFF. The DNA for the CDR3 is TGCAGTGCTCCGTTAAACACTGAAGCTTTCTTT. This chain connects TRBV20-1 to TRBJ1-1; D gene unclear. Germline loops: CDR1 DFQATT, CDR2 SNEGSKA (reference sequence). The germline V and J ends were trimmed by 5 bases and 2 bases, with 6 bases remaining between them. This CDR3 comprises 11 residues.

The chain uses TRBV6-1 and TRBJ2-3, with 8 bases matching TRBD1. CDR3 length: 18 residues. Germline V CDR1 and CDR2: MNHNS, SASEGT. Trimming removed 0 bases from V and 3 bases from J; junction bases left unmatched: 11. The DNA for the CDR3 is TGTGCCAGCAGTGAAGCCCTGTCAGGGGGCGCCGAAACAGATACGCAGTATTTT. This codes for CASSEALSGGAETDTQYF.

The V gene is TRBV23-1, the J gene TRBJ1-2; the D is unclear. TRBV23-1 is an ORF, and what it does is uncertain. CDR3 length: 12 residues. Trimming removed 0 bases at V and 10 bases at J, with 9 bases between. In DNA form, the CDR3 reads TGCGCCAGCAGTCAATCGGCACGGGACTACACCTTC. Protein sequence: CASSQSARDYTF.

This clone was counted between two and nine times. This chain connects TRBV5-4 to TRBJ2-1; D is perhaps TRBD1 (6 bases). V lost 4 bases to trimming and J lost 5 bases, with 13 bases between them. Germline values: CDR1 SGHNT, CDR2 YYREEE (reference sequence). This CDR3 contains 14 residues. The CDR3 protein is CASSLGGTNNEQFF. In DNA, the CDR3 is TGTGCCAGCAGCCTAGGTGGGACAAACAATGAGCAGTTCTTC.

V gene TRBV5-1 combines with J gene TRBJ2-7; D is possibly TRBD2 (6 bases). Germline loops: CDR1 SGHRS, CDR2 YFSETQ. V lost 0 bases to trimming and J lost 4 bases, with 14 bases between them. CDR3 length: 15 residues. The CDR3 DNA reads as TGCGCCAGCAGCTTGGGTGTCGGCGGGACTTACGAGCAGTACTTC. Translated: CASSLGVGGTYEQYF.

The count of this clone is one. This chain uses TRBV4-2 with TRBJ2-7; perhaps TRBD1 as D (7 bases). Germline V gene sequence: CDR1 LGHNA, CDR2 YNFKEQ. V dropped 4 bases and J dropped 1 base, with 11 bases sitting between them. The CDR3 covers 14 residues. The CDR3 loop reads CASSPAGQSYEQYF. The CDR3 region has the DNA TGTGCCAGCAGCCCCGCGGGACAGTCCTACGAGCAGTACTTC.

This chain joins TRBV21-1 and TRBJ2-2; TRBD2, as called in the table, went unchecked against the DNA. TRBV21-1 is recorded as a pseudogene. The CDR3 is 16 residues long. CDR3 residues: CASSKGSGDNTGELFF. CDR3 bases: TGTGCCAGCAGCAAAGGATCGGGGGATAACACCGGGGAGCTGTTTTTT.

The chain recombines TRBV5-1 with TRBJ2-3, with D perhaps TRBD2 (7 bases). In germline, CDR1 is SGHRS, CDR2 YFSETQ. The CDR3 contains 16 residues. V dropped 0 bases and J dropped 7 bases, with 18 bases sitting between them. The CDR3 DNA reads as TGCGCCAGCAGCTTGGCCGGGGGAAGGGGGGGAAATACGCAGTATTTT. Protein: CASSLAGGRGGNTQYF.

The CDR3 DNA reads as TGTGCCAGCAGTCGTACAGGGGCCGGGGAGCTGTTTTTT. Translating gives CASSRTGAGELFF. This rearrangement joins TRBV6-5 to TRBJ2-2; 7 bases fit TRBD1. Looked up from germline, CDR1 is MNHEY and CDR2 is SVGAGI. The V segment lost 5 bases and the J segment 6 bases; nucleotides outside the gene matches: 3. The CDR3 is made up of 13 amino acids.